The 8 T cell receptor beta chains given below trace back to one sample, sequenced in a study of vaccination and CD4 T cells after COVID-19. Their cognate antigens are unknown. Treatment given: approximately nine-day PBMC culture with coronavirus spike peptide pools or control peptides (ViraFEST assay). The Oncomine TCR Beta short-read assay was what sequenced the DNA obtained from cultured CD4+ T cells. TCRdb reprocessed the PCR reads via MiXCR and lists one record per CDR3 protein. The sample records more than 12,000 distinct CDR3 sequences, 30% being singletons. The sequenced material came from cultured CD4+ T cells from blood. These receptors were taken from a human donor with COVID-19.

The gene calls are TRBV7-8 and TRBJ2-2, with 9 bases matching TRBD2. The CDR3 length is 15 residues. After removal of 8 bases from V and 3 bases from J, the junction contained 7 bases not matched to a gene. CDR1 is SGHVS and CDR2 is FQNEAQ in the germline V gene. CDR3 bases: TGTGCCAGCGGGCCCGGGACTAGCTACACCGGGGAGCTGTTTTTT. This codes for CASGPGTSYTGELFF. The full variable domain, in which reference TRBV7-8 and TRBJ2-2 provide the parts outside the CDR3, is GAGVSQSPRYKVAKRGQDVALRCDPISGHVSLFWYQQALGQGPEFLTYFQNEAQLDKSGLPSDRFFAERPEGSVSTLKIQRTQQEDSAVYLCASGPGTSYTGELFFGEGSRLTVL.

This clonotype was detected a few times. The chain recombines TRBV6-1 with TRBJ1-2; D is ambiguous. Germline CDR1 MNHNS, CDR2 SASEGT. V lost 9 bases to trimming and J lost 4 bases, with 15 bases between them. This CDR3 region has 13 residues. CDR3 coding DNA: TGTGCCAGTAGGACTTCTGGTACCTATGGCTACACCTTC. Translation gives CASRTSGTYGYTF.

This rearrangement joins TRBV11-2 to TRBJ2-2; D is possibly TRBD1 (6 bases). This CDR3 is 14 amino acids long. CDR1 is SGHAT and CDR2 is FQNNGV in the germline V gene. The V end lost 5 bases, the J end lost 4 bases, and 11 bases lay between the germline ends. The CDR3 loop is CASSPGTTTGELFF. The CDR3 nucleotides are TGTGCCAGCAGCCCCGGGACAACCACCGGGGAGCTGTTTTTT.

CDR3 DNA sequence: TGCAGCGTTCGAAAGGACAGCCATAATTCACCCCTCCACTTT. Translating it yields CSVRKDSHNSPLHF. The chain joins TRBV29-1 to TRBJ1-6; the D gene is possibly TRBD1 (6 bases). Trimming took 5 bases from V and 5 from J, leaving 13 bases between them. Germline assignment: CDR1 SQVTM and CDR2 ANQGSEA. This CDR3 spans 14 amino acids.

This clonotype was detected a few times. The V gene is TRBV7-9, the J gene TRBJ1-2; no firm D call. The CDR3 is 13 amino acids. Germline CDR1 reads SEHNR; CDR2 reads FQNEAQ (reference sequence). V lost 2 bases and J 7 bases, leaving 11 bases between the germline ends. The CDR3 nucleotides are TGTGCCAGCAGCTTAAGCGAGGGTGGTGGCTACACCTTC. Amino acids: CASSLSEGGGYTF.

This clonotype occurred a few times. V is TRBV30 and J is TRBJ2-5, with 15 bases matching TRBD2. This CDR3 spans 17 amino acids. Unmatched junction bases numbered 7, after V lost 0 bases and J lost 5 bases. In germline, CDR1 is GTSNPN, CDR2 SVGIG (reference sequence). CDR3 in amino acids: CAWSVGLAGGPWETQYF. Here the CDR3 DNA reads TGTGCCTGGAGTGTAGGACTAGCGGGGGGGCCGTGGGAGACCCAGTACTTC.

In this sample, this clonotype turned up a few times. The CDR3 bases are TGCGCCAGCAGGACGGGACAGCAAGAGACCCAGTACTTC. Protein sequence: CASRTGQQETQYF. J is TRBJ2-5 and V is TRBV5-1; TRBD1 matches at 7 bases. In germline, CDR1 is SGHRS, CDR2 YFSETQ. With V trimmed by 5 bases and J by 2 bases, 3 bases remained unmatched. This CDR3 is built from 13 residues.

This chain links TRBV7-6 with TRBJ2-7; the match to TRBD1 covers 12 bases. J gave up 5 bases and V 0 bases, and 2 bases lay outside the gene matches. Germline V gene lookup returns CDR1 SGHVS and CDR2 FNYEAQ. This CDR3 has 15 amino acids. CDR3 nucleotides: TGTGCCAGCAGCTTAGCGGGGACAGGGGGCAACGAGCAGTACTTC. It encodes CASSLAGTGGNEQYF. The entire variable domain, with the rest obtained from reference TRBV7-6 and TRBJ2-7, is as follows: GAGVSQSPRYKVTKRGQDVALRCDPISGHVSLYWYRQALGQGPEFLTYFNYEAQQDKSGLPNDRFSAERPEGSISTLTIQRTEQRDSAMYRCASSLAGTGGNEQYFGPGTRLTVT.